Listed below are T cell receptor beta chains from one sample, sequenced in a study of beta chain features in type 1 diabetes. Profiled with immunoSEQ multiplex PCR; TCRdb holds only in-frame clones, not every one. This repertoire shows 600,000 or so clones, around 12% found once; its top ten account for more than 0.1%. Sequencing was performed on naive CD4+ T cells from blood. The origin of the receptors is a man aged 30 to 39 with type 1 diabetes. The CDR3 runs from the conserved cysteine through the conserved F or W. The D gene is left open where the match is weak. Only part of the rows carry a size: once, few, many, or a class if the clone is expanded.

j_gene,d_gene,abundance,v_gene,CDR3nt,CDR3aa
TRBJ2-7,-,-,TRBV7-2,TGTGCCAGCAGCTTAGGCTTACTCGGGAACTCCTACGAGCAGTACTTC,CASSLGLLGNSYEQYF
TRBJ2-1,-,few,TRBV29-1,TGCAGCGTTGTAGGACAGAACAATGAGCAGTTCTTC,CSVVGQNNEQFF
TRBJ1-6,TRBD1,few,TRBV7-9,TGTGCCAGCAGCCCCCGACAGGGGAATAATTCACCCCTCCACTTT,CASSPRQGNNSPLHF
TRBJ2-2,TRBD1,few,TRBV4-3,TGCGCCAGCAGCCGAGAACAGGGGGCTGACACCGGGGAGCTGTTTTTT,CASSREQGADTGELFF
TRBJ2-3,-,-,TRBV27,TGTGCCAGCAGTCCGACGCGGTACACAGATACGCAGTATTTT,CASSPTRYTDTQYF
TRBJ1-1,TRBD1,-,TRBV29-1,TGCAGCGTCCGGACAGGAGGTGACACTGAAGCTTTCTTT,CSVRTGGDTEAFF
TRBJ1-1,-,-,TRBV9,TGTGCCAGCAGCGCTTCCAGGGCAACTGAAGCTTTCTTT,CASSASRATEAFF
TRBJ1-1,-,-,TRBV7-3,TGTGCCAGCAGCTCCGGGATCGAAGGGACTGAAGCTTTCTTT,CASSSGIEGTEAFF
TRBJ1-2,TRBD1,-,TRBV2,TGTGCCAGCAGTGGACAGGGGCGAGGCTACACCTTC,CASSGQGRGYTF
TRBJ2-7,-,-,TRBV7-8,TGTGCCAGCAGCACCTGGACGGCAGAGCAGTACTTC,CASSTWTAEQYF
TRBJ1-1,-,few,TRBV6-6,TGTGCCAGCAGTCGCTCAGCGAACACTGAAGCTTTCTTT,CASSRSANTEAFF
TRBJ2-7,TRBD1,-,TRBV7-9,TGTGCCAGCAGCCATTCCGGGACAGGCGGGTACGAGCAGTACTTC,CASSHSGTGGYEQYF
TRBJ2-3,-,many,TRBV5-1,TGCGCCAGCAGCTTCACAGATACGCAGTATTTT,CASSFTDTQYF
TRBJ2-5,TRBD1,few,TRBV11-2,TGTGCCAGCAGCTATCCGACAGGGGCTTCCCAAGAGACCCAGTACTTC,CASSYPTGASQETQYF